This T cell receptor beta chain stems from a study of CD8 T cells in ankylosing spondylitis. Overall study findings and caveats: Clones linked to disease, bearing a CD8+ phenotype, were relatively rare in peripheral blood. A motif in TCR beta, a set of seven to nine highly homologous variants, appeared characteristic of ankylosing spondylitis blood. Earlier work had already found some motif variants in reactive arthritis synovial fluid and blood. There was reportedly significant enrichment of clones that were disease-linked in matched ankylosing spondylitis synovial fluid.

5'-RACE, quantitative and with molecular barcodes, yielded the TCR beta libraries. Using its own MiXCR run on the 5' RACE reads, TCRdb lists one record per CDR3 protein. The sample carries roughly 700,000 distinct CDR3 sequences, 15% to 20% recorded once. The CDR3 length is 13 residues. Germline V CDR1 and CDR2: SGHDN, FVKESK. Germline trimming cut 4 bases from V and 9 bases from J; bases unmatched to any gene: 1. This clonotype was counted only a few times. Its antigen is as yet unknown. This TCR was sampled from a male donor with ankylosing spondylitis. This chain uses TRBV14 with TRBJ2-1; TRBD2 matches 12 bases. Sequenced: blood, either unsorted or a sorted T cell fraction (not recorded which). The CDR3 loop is CASSRLAGAEQFF. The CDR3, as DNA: TGTGCCAGCAGCCGACTAGCGGGAGCTGAGCAGTTCTTC.